Following are 20 T cell receptor beta chains from one sample sequenced in a study of blood T cells in healthy people across ages. Then a second PCR, running roughly 7 to 11 cycles, was carried out with a sample-barcoded 5' primer and a J-beta primer mix. TCRdb recomputed calls from the 5' RACE reads with MiXCR, one row per CDR3 protein. In the table there are over 450,000 distinct CDR3 sequences, approximately 25% of which are singletons. The same data also went into a second study, on T cells of mothers and their children.

The sample consisted of blood. These receptors all stem from a boy aged 5-17 years in good health.

The sample holds many counts of this clonotype. The chain combines TRBV4-1 with TRBJ2-4, with D hard to call. V was cut by 0 bases and J by 1 base, with 4 bases left in between. The CDR3 length is 14 residues. CDR1 is MGHRA, CDR2 YSYEKL, per germline. The CDR3 is CASSQEGAKNIQYF. In DNA, the CDR3 is TGCGCCAGCAGCCAAGAGGGTGCCAAAAACATTCAGTACTTC.

V is TRBV5-1 and J is TRBJ2-5, with a weak D call TRBD2 (6 bases). The closer fit of TRBJ2-1 to the DNA end suggests the J call may be wrong. The CDR3 spans 13 residues. Per germline, CDR1 SGHRS and CDR2 YFSETQ. The CDR3 spells CASSRLHAGEQFF. CDR3 in DNA: TGCGCCAGCAGCCGCCTGCACGCGGGAGAGCAGTTCTTC.

A few counts support this clonotype. The chain employs TRBV24-1 and TRBJ1-1; D possibly corresponds to TRBD1 (5 bases). The CDR3 has 16 amino acids. Trimming pared 2 bases from V and 5 bases from J, leaving 17 bases between. CDR1 and CDR2 from the germline V gene are KGHDR and SFDVKD. The CDR3 nucleotides are TGTGCCACCAGTGATTCACGCCTTGGGGGGAGGACTGAAGCTTTCTTT. Protein: CATSDSRLGGRTEAFF.

V and J are TRBV6-5 and TRBJ2-7; 7 nucleotides agree with TRBD2. CDR1 MNHEY and CDR2 SVGAGI come from the germline V gene. The CDR3 covers 11 residues. The DNA of the CDR3 is TGTGCGCGGGGGATAACCTACGAGCAGTACTTC. The encoded protein is CARGITYEQYF.

The sample holds many counts of this clonotype. The chain has TRBV10-3 and TRBJ2-7, with 8 bases that match TRBD1. Germline CDR1 is ENHRY and CDR2 is SYGVKD. J lost 3 bases, V lost 2 bases, and 3 bases had no gene match. The CDR3 has 14 amino acids. CDR3 sequence (DNA): TGTGCCATCAGTGAGATCGACAGGGGCTACGAGCAGTACTTC. Amino acids: CAISEIDRGYEQYF.

This clonotype has only a few counts. The V call is TRBV28, the J call TRBJ2-7; D possibly matches TRBD1 or TRBD2 (5 bases each). V shed 6 bases and J shed 2 bases, with 17 bases lying between them. The CDR3 has 15 amino acids. Germline V gene sequence: CDR1 MDHEN, CDR2 SYDVKM. The DNA for the CDR3 is TGTGCCAGCAGGTCAGGGCCCGGGGTTACCTACGAGCAGTACTTC. Translation: CASRSGPGVTYEQYF.

This chain links TRBV20-1 with TRBJ1-4, with D uncertain. This CDR3 spans 13 amino acids. V was cut by 2 bases and J by 3 bases, with 7 bases left in between. Germline CDR1 reads DFQATT; CDR2 reads SNEGSKA (reference sequence). CDR3 sequence (DNA): TGCAGTGCTAGAAGGCAACCTAATGAAAAACTGTTTTTT. Residues: CSARRQPNEKLFF.

This clonotype was picked up many times. V usage is TRBV28 and J usage is TRBJ2-5; D might be TRBD1 or TRBD2, each matching 5 bases. The CDR3 consists of 14 residues. CDR1 and CDR2 (germline): MDHEN, SYDVKM. V gave up 7 bases and J gave up 2 bases, with 14 bases separating them. Here the CDR3 DNA reads TGTGCCAGCACCCCCGGGGCAGGGCAAGAGACCCAGTACTTC. This sequence encodes CASTPGAGQETQYF.

This clonotype came up a few times. V and J are TRBV4-3 and TRBJ1-4; D remains unclear. The length of the CDR3 is 16 residues. In germline, CDR1 is LGHNA, CDR2 YSLEER. The V end lost 7 bases, the J end lost 2 bases, and 17 bases lay between the germline ends. The CDR3 DNA reads as TGCGCCAGCACAAAAATCGGGGATTCTACTAATGAAAAACTGTTTTTT. Amino acid sequence: CASTKIGDSTNEKLFF.

The chain links TRBV5-1 to TRBJ2-1; 10 nucleotides match TRBD2. Germline V gene sequence: CDR1 SGHRS, CDR2 YFSETQ. After removal of 5 bases from V and 6 bases from J, the junction contained 2 bases not matched to a gene. The length of the CDR3 is 13 residues. The CDR3 reads CASRSGRANEQFF. CDR3 in DNA: TGCGCCAGCAGAAGCGGGAGGGCCAATGAGCAGTTCTTC.

V is TRBV28 and J is TRBJ2-1; possibly TRBD1 for D (7 bases). The CDR3 covers 12 residues. Germline V CDR1 and CDR2: MDHEN, SYDVKM. V dropped 5 bases and J dropped 8 bases, with 10 bases sitting between them. The CDR3 sequence: CASSTRGDEQFF. CDR3 coding DNA: TGTGCCAGCAGTACCAGGGGGGATGAGCAGTTCTTC.

J is TRBJ2-5 and V is TRBV7-8; weak D call: TRBD2 (5 bases). V lost 5 bases to trimming and J lost 11 bases, with 15 bases between them. This CDR3 region has 12 residues. CDR1 SGHVS and CDR2 FQNEAQ come from the germline V gene. CDR3 protein: CASSVRSREQYF. The CDR3 bases are TGTGCCAGCAGCGTGCGATCTAGGGAGCAGTACTTC.

This chain uses TRBV20-1 with TRBJ2-7; D is unclear. Trimming removed 1 base from V and 7 bases from J, with 14 bases in between. CDR1 is DFQATT, CDR2 SNEGSKA, per germline (reference sequence). The CDR3 consists of 13 residues. CDR3 sequence: CSARGSERLEQYF. CDR3 coding DNA: TGCAGTGCTAGAGGCTCCGAAAGGTTGGAGCAGTACTTC.

This clonotype has more than one count but fewer than ten. J is TRBJ2-7 and V is TRBV20-1; 9 nucleotides match TRBD1. The CDR3 is made up of 14 amino acids. V lost 3 bases to trimming and J lost 3 bases; unmatched junction nucleotides: 6. Germline lookup yields CDR1 DFQATT and CDR2 SNEGSKA (reference sequence). The CDR3, as DNA: TGCAGTGCTAGTACCACGACAGGGGGCTACGAGCAGTACTTC. It encodes CSASTTTGGYEQYF.

This clonotype was observed a handful of times. The rearrangement links TRBV10-3 to TRBJ1-1, with TRBD1 identical over 9 bases. Germline CDR1 reads ENHRY; CDR2 reads SYGVKD. V trimming: 5 bases; J trimming: 0 bases; junction bases outside the gene matches: 4. CDR3 length equals 15 residues. CDR3 bases: TGTGCCATCAGTTGGACAGGGGATATGAACACTGAAGCTTTCTTT. Protein: CAISWTGDMNTEAFF.

This rearrangement joins TRBV5-1 to TRBJ2-5, with unresolved D. The V gene lost 4 bases and the J gene lost 1 base, with 11 bases spanning the gap. Germline lookup yields CDR1 SGHRS and CDR2 YFSETQ. This CDR3 region has 14 residues. In DNA, the CDR3 is TGCGCCAGCAGCGCAAACTGGGGCCAAGAGACCCAGTACTTC. Its protein product is CASSANWGQETQYF.

The V gene is TRBV20-1, the J gene TRBJ1-3, with 7 bases fitting TRBD1. V lost 3 bases to trimming and J lost 0 bases; unmatched junction nucleotides: 8. The CDR3 loop spans 16 amino acids. From germline, CDR1 is DFQATT and CDR2 SNEGSKA (reference sequence). CDR3 sequence: CSASGRDSLSGNTIYF. CDR3 in DNA: TGCAGTGCTAGCGGTAGGGACAGCCTCTCTGGAAACACCATATATTTT.

V gene TRBV24-1 combines with J gene TRBJ2-5; D ambiguous. Trimming removed 3 bases from V and 3 bases from J, with 13 bases in between. The CDR3 totals 15 residues. Germline CDR1 reads KGHDR; CDR2 reads SFDVKD. CDR3: CATSDPTDPEETQYF. The CDR3 coding sequence is TGTGCCACCAGTGATCCGACCGATCCCGAAGAGACCCAGTACTTC.

V is TRBV4-2 and J is TRBJ1-4, with 7 bases that match TRBD1. The CDR3 contains 16 residues. The V gene end was trimmed by 1 base and the J gene end by 14 bases; junction bases not matched to a gene: 16. Germline CDR1 and CDR2: LGHNA and YNFKEQ. CDR3 protein: CASSQGQRGRLGRLFF. CDR3 in DNA: TGTGCCAGCAGCCAAGGCCAGAGGGGGCGCTTAGGGCGGCTGTTTTTT.

This chain uses TRBV7-9 with TRBJ2-7; 10 bases match TRBD2. The CDR3 extends over 16 amino acids. Germline CDR1 SEHNR, CDR2 FQNEAQ (reference sequence). Trimming took 1 base from V and 6 from J; bases not matched to a gene: 9. This CDR3 is CASSLDLLAGISEQYF. The CDR3 nucleotides read TGTGCCAGCAGCTTAGACCTACTAGCGGGAATATCCGAGCAGTACTTC.